Presented here are 9 T cell receptor beta chains from one specimen sequenced in a study of cytomegalovirus exposure and HLA in healthy donors. Here immunoSEQ multiplex PCR was the method, and the copy in TCRdb shows in-frame clones only, minus some. The repertoire includes about 220,000 clones, 88% of them detected once, and about 3% sits in the top ten. The specimen sequenced was PBMCs. The source of these receptors is a woman aged 18-29 years in good health and CMV-seronegative.

This chain uses TRBV18 with TRBJ2-5, with D perhaps matching TRBD2 (5 bases). Germline V gives CDR1 KGHSH, CDR2 LQKENI. This CDR3 has 15 residues. The ends were cut back, 3 bases at V and 5 bases at J, with 16 bases in the middle. CDR3 in DNA: TGTGCCAGCTCACCGCTACAGTCCGGGGTGGAGACCCAGTACTTC. Amino acid sequence: CASSPLQSGVETQYF.

The V call is TRBV4-3, the J call TRBJ2-5, with 7 bases aligning to TRBD1. CDR3 size: 15 residues. CDR1 LGHNA and CDR2 YSLEER come from the germline V gene. J lost 2 bases, V lost 1 base, and 4 bases had no gene match. CDR3 sequence: CASSQATGWQETQYF. Written as DNA, the CDR3 is TGCGCCAGCAGCCAAGCGACAGGGTGGCAAGAGACCCAGTACTTC.

The chain combines TRBV4-1 with TRBJ2-1; 9 nucleotides align to TRBD2. The CDR3 sequence is 14 residues long. The germline gives CDR1 MGHRA, CDR2 YSYEKL. With V trimmed by 2 bases and J by 14 bases, 10 bases remained unmatched. CDR3 in DNA: TGCGCCAGCAGCCAATCCGGGACTAGCTCGGGGGAGTTCTTC. Translated, it gives CASSQSGTSSGEFF.

The chain recombines TRBV14 with TRBJ2-1, with D possibly TRBD2 on 6 matching bases. Trimming took off 6 bases at V and 4 bases at J, with 22 bases between the two ends. Germline V gene data show CDR1 as SGHDN and CDR2 as FVKESK. CDR3 length equals 17 residues. The CDR3 is CASSRLTGTYQYNEQFF. The CDR3 DNA is TGTGCCAGCAGTCGTTTAACCGGGACTTACCAATACAATGAGCAGTTCTTC. The full variable domain, its missing parts supplied by reference TRBV14 and TRBJ2-1, is EAGVTQFPSHSVIEKGQTVTLRCDPISGHDNLYWYRRVMGKEIKFLLHFVKESKQDESGMPNNRFLAERTGGTYSTLKVQPAELEDSGVYFCASSRLTGTYQYNEQFFGPGTRLTVL.

This chain uses TRBV11-2 with TRBJ2-4, with TRBD1 identical over 9 bases. Germline-derived CDR1 and CDR2 are SGHAT and FQNNGV. V lost 5 bases, J lost 8 bases, and 13 bases stayed unmatched. This CDR3 has 16 amino acids. CDR3 DNA: TGTGCCAGCAGCCGCTTACAGGGGGCGATGGTTGACATTCAGTACTTC. Translated: CASSRLQGAMVDIQYF.

This rearrangement joins TRBV6-5 to TRBJ2-3, with 7 bases matching TRBD2. Germline CDR1 reads MNHEY; CDR2 reads SVGAGI. V lost 0 bases to trimming and J lost 6 bases; unmatched junction nucleotides: 6. This CDR3 spans 15 amino acids. The CDR3 DNA reads TGTGCCAGCAGTTACTCCCCTTCCGGGAGGGATACGCAGTATTTT. Translating gives CASSYSPSGRDTQYF.

The genes are TRBV7-2 and TRBJ2-7, with D perhaps TRBD2 (5 bases). V lost 8 bases and J 1 base, leaving 9 bases between the germline ends. The CDR3 consists of 12 residues. Germline CDR1 is SGHTA and CDR2 is FQGNSA. The CDR3 DNA reads as TGTGCCAGCGGAGGAGGTTCCTACGAGCAGTACTTC. Translating it yields CASGGGSYEQYF.

The CDR3 DNA reads as TGTGCCAGCAGGTCAGACAGGGGGAGTGTGAGTGGCTACACCTTC. This codes for CASRSDRGSVSGYTF. The chain joins TRBV11-2 to TRBJ1-2, with TRBD1 matching over 9 bases. Germline lookup yields CDR1 SGHAT and CDR2 FQNNGV. This CDR3 is built from 15 residues. Trimming removed 6 bases from V and 7 bases from J; junction bases left unmatched: 12.

This chain uses TRBV18 with TRBJ2-1; no reliable D call. Deletions cut 6 bases from V and 4 bases from J, with 13 bases between. The CDR3 length is 14 residues. CDR1 KGHSH and CDR2 LQKENI come from the germline V gene. The CDR3, as DNA: TGTGCCAGCTCCGACCCCCTAGAGTACAATGAGCAGTTCTTC. Protein: CASSDPLEYNEQFF.